The clone carrying this T cell receptor (beta chain) was observed at least ten times. Its antigen is undetermined. TCRdb re-called the 5' RACE reads through MiXCR, storing one row per CDR3 protein. This table holds some 69,000 distinct CDR3 sequences, approximately 5.9% found once. This record comes from a study of T cells after yellow fever vaccination. For the study at large: Where fractions had low cell numbers, libraries were prepared from them with the SMART-Seq v4 Ultra Low Input RNA kit.

This CDR3 spans 13 amino acids. The ends were cut back, 4 bases at V and 5 bases at J, with 9 bases in the middle. Germline V CDR1 and CDR2: SGHRS, YFSETQ. Study-level results: The secondary response showed a weaker magnitude and a faster peak, day 5 versus 15. A minor fraction of clonotypes spanned both CD4 and CD8 compartments. Abundant bulk-derived clonotypes could contaminate FACS-sorted repertoires.

V is TRBV5-1 and J is TRBJ2-2; possible D gene TRBD2, 5 bases. This clonotype was obtained from a man in his late teens or twenties who received the YFV17D yellow fever vaccine. Specimen: CD4+ T cells sorted from PBMCs, collected approximately 15 days after the first yellow fever vaccination. The DNA for the CDR3 is TGCGCCAGCAGCGTCGAGGGAACCGGGGAGCTGTTTTTT. The encoded protein is CASSVEGTGELFF.